Below are 9 T cell receptor beta chains sequenced from a single sample in a study of T-cell memory formation after mild COVID-19. TCRdb re-analysed the 5' RACE reads in MiXCR, keeping a single row per CDR3 protein. The table has under 300,000 distinct CDR3 sequences, around 10% seen once. Sequencing was performed on PBMCs or a T cell subset sorted from them (not recorded which). The receptors originated from a man aged 18-30 years who had mild COVID-19 (a few samples of this study predate the infection). Cell type and time point are not known.

The sample holds a few counts of this clonotype. V and J are TRBV5-1 and TRBJ1-1; D might be TRBD1 (5 bases). Deletions cut 5 bases from V and 0 bases from J, with 14 bases between. Germline CDR1 and CDR2: SGHRS and YFSETQ. The CDR3 runs to 15 residues. The CDR3 spells CASRLGGTMNTEAFF. The CDR3 DNA reads TGCGCCAGCAGGCTGGGGGGTACTATGAACACTGAAGCTTTCTTT.

This clonotype turned up a few times. The chain carries TRBV20-1 and TRBJ2-7; D not certain. The CDR3 length is 12 residues. Germline values: CDR1 DFQATT, CDR2 SNEGSKA (reference sequence). The CDR3 nucleotides read TGCAGCCCCACTACAGCGCATTTACTACAGTACGTC. This translates into CSPTTAHLLQYV.

The table lists this clonotype with a few counts. The chain carries TRBV24-1 and TRBJ2-3; 7 nucleotides match TRBD2. Unmatched junction bases numbered 4, after V lost 9 bases and J lost 5 bases. CDR3 size: 12 residues. From germline, CDR1 is KGHDR and CDR2 SFDVKD. CDR3 coding DNA: TGTGCCACCGGGGGAGGGGAAGATACGCAGTATTTT. The encoded protein is CATGGGEDTQYF.

This clonotype occurred a few times. The chain carries TRBV20-1 and TRBJ1-4; D ambiguous. Germline-derived CDR1 and CDR2 are DFQATT and SNEGSKA (reference sequence). V was shortened by 3 bases and J by 4 bases, with 9 bases between the two germline ends. This CDR3 region has 13 residues. In DNA, the CDR3 is TGCAGTGCTAGTGGCCAGAATAATGAAAAACTGTTTTTT. Amino acids: CSASGQNNEKLFF.

This clonotype has more than one count but fewer than ten. The chain carries TRBV6-5 and TRBJ1-6; D is ambiguous. The CDR3 length is 13 residues. V lost 2 bases to trimming and J lost 7 bases, with 6 bases between them. CDR1 and CDR2 from the germline V gene are MNHEY and SVGAGI. Here the CDR3 reads CASSYGINSPLHF. The CDR3 DNA follows: TGTGCCAGCAGTTACGGGATAAATTCACCCCTCCACTTT.

There are many counts of this clonotype. The rearrangement links TRBV5-1 to TRBJ2-3; D remains unclear. CDR1 and CDR2 from the germline V gene are SGHRS and YFSETQ. The CDR3 covers 15 residues. The V end was cut by 7 bases, the J end by 0 bases, with 15 bases between. The CDR3 DNA follows: TGCGCCAGCGGCCCGACAACCCATAGCACAGATACGCAGTATTTT. It yields the protein CASGPTTHSTDTQYF.

This chain links TRBV28 with TRBJ2-3, with no clear D. CDR3 length: 10 residues. V gave up 6 bases and J gave up 11 bases, with 9 bases separating them. CDR1 and CDR2 (germline): MDHEN, SYDVKM. CDR3 in amino acids: CASSSSLQYF. CDR3 nucleotide sequence: TGTGCCAGCAGCTCAAGCTTGCAGTATTTT.

This clonotype has just a few counts. The chain employs TRBV4-3 and TRBJ2-3, with D perhaps TRBD1 (5 bases). V lost 0 bases and J 0 bases, leaving 13 bases between the germline ends. CDR1 LGHNA and CDR2 YSLEER come from the germline V gene. CDR3 length equals 17 residues. The CDR3 nucleotides read TGCGCCAGCAGCCAAGATCGGCAGGGTCTAAGCACAGATACGCAGTATTTT. Translation: CASSQDRQGLSTDTQYF.

This clonotype showed up just a few times. The chain recombines TRBV12-3 or TRBV12-4 with TRBJ2-5; no clear D. V was clipped by 6 bases and J by 4 bases, with 15 bases between them. The CDR3 runs 14 residues. Written as DNA, the CDR3 is TGTGCCAGCAGCCGTCATATGGACGGAGAGACCCAGTACTTC. Translation gives CASSRHMDGETQYF.